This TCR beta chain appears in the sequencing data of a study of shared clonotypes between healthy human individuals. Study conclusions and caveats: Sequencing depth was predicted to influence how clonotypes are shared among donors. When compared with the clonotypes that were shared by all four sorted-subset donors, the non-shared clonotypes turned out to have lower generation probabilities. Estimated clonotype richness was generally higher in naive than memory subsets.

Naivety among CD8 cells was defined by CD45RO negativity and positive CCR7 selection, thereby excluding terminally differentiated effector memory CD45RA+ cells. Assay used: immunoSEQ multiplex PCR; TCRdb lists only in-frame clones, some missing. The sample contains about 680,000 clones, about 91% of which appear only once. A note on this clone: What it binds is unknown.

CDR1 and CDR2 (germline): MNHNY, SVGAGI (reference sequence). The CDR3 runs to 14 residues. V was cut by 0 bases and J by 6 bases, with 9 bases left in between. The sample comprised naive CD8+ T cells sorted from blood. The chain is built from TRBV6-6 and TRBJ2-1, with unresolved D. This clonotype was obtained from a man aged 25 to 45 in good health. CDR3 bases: TGTGCCAGCAGTTACTCAGGTCCAGGCAATGAGCAGTTCTTC. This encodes CASSYSGPGNEQFF.